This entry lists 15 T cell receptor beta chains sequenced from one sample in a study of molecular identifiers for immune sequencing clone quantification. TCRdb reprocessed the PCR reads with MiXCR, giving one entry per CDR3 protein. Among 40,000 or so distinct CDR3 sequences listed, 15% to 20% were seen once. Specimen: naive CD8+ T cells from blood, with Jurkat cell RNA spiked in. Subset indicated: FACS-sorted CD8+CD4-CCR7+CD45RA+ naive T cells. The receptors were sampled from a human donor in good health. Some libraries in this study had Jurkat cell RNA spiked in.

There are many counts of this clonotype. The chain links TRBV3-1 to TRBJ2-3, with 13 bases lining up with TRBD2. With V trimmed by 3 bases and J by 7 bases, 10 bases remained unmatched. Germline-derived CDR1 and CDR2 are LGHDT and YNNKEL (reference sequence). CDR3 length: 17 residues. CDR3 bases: TGTGCCAGCAGCCAGAACGGACTAGCGGGAGATCTGTATACGCAGTATTTT. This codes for CASSQNGLAGDLYTQYF.

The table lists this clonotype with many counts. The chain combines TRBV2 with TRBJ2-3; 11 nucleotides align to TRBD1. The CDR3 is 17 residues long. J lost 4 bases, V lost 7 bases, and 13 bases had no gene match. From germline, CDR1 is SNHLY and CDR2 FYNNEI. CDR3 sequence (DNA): TGTGCCAGCAACGAATTGCGGACAGGGGGCTTGGCAGATACGCAGTATTTT. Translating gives CASNELRTGGLADTQYF. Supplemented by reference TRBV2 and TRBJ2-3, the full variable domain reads EPEVTQTPSHQVTQMGQEVILRCVPISNHLYFYWYRQILGQKVEFLVSFYNNEISEKSEIFDDQFSVERPDGSNFTLKIRSTKLEDSAMYFCASNELRTGGLADTQYFGPGTRLTVL.

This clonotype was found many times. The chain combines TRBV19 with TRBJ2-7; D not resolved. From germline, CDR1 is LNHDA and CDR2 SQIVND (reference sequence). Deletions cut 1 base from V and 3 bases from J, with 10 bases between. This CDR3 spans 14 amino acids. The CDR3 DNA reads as TGTGCCAGTAGTATAGCTAACGTCCACTACGAGCAGTACTTC. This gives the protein CASSIANVHYEQYF.

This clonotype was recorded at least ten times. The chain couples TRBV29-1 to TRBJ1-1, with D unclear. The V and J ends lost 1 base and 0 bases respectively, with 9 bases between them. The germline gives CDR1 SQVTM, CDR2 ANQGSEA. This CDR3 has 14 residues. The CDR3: CSVEADGVNTEAFF. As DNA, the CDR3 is TGCAGCGTTGAAGCGGACGGCGTGAACACTGAAGCTTTCTTT.

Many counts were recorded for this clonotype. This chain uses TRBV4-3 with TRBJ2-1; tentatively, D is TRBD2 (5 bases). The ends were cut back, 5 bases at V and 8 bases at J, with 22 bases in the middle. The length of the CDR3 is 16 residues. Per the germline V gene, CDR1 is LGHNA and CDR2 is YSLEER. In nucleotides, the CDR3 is TGCGCCAGCAGCTCCCAGTTAGGTCGTTCTAGCTATGAGCAGTTCTTC. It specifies CASSSQLGRSSYEQFF.

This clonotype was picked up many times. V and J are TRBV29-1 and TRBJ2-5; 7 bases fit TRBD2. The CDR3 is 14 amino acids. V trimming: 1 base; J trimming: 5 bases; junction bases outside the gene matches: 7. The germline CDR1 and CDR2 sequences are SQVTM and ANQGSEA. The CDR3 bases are TGCAGCGTTGAAGGGACTAGTTCCGGCGAGACCCAGTACTTC. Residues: CSVEGTSSGETQYF.

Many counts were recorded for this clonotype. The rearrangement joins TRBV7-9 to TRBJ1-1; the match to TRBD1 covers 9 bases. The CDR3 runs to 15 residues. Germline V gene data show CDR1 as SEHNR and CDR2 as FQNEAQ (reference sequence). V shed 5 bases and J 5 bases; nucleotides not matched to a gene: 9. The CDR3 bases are TGTGCCAGCAGCCCTAGGGGACAGGGAAGAACTGAAGCTTTCTTT. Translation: CASSPRGQGRTEAFF.

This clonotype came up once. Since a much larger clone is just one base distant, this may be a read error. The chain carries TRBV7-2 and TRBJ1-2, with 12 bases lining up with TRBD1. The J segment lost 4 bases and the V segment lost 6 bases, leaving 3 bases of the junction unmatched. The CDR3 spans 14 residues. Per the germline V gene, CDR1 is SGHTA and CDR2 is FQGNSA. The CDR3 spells CASRGTGGAYGYTF. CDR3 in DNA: TGTGCCAGCAGAGGGACAGGGGGCGCCTATGGCTACACCTTC.

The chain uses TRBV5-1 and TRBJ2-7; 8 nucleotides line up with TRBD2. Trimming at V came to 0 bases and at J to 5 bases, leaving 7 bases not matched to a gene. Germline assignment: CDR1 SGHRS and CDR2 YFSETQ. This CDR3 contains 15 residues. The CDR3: CASSLVTGTSNEQYF. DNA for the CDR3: TGCGCCAGCAGCTTGGTTACCGGGACTAGTAACGAGCAGTACTTC.

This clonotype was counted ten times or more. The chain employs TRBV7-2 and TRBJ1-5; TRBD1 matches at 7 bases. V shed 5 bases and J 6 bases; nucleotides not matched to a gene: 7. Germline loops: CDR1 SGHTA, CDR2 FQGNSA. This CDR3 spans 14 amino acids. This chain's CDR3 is CASSPGQEVQPQHF. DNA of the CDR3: TGTGCCAGCAGCCCAGGACAGGAGGTTCAGCCCCAGCATTTT.

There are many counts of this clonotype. CDR3 nucleotides: TGTGCCAGCAGCTTGGTTGGGGGATCCCTAGATGCTGGGGCCAACGTCCTGACTTTC. This gives the protein CASSLVGGSLDAGANVLTF. V gene TRBV5-5 combines with J gene TRBJ2-6; D possibly matches TRBD1 or TRBD2 (5 bases each). The CDR3 is 19 residues long. V gave up 0 bases and J gave up 2 bases, with 18 bases separating them. The germline V gene encodes CDR1 SGHKS and CDR2 YYEKEE (reference sequence).

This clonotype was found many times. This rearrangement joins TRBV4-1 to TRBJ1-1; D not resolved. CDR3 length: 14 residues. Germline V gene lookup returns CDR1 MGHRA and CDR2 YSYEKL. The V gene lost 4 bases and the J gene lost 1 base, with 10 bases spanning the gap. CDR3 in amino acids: CASSPHGPNTEAFF. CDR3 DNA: TGCGCCAGCAGCCCTCATGGCCCGAACACTGAAGCTTTCTTT.

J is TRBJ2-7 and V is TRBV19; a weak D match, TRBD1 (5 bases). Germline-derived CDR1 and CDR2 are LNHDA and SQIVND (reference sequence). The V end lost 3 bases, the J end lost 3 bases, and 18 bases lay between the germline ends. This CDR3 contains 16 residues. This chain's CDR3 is CASSISYQTESYEQYF. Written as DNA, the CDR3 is TGTGCCAGTAGTATCTCCTACCAGACAGAAAGCTACGAGCAGTACTTC.

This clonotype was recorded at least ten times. CDR3 coding DNA: TGTGCCAGCAGTTTAATCCTTAGCGGGCTGCAAGAGACCCAGTACTTC. Translation: CASSLILSGLQETQYF. The genes are TRBV28 and TRBJ2-5; 7 positions match TRBD2. This CDR3 is built from 16 residues. Trimming cost V 2 bases and J 2 bases; bases outside gene matches: 8. Germline assignment: CDR1 MDHEN and CDR2 SYDVKM.

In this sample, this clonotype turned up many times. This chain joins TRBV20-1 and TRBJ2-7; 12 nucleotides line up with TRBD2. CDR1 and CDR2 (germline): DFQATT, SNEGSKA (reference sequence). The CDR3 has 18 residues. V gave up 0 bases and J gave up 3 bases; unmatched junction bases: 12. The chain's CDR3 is CSARDRLLAGGLHYEQYF. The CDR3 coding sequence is TGCAGTGCTAGAGATCGATTACTAGCGGGAGGACTTCACTACGAGCAGTACTTC.